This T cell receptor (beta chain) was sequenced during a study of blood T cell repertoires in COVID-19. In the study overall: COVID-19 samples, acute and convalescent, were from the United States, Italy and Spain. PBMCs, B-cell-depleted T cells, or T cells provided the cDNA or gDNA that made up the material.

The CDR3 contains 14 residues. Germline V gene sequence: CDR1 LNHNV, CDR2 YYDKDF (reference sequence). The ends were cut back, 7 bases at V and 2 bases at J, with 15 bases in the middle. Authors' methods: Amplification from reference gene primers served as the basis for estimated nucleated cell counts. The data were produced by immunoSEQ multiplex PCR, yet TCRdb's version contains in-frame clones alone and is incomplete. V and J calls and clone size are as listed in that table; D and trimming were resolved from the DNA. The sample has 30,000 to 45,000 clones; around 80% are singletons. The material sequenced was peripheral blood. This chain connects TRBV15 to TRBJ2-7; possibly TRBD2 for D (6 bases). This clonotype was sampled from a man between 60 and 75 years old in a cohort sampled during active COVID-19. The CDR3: CATTPGGSTYEQYF. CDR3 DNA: TGTGCCACCACCCCAGGAGGGAGCACCTACGAGCAGTACTTC.